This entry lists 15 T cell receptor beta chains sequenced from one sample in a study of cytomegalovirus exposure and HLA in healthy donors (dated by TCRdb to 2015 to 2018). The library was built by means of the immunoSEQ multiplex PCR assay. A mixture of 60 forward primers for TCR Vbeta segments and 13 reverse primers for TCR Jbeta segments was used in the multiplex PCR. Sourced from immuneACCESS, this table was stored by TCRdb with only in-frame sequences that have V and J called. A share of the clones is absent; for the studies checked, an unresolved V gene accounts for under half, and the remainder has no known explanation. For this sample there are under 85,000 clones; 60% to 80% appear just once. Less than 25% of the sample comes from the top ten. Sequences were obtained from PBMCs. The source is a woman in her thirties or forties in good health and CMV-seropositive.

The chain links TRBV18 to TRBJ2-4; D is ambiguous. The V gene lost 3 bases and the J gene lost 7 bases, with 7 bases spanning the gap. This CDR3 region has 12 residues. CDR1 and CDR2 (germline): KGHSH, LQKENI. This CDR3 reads CASSPTENIQYF. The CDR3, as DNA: TGTGCCAGCTCACCGACTGAGAACATTCAGTACTTC. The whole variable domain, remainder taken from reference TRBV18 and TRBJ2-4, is NAGVMQNPRHLVRRRGQEARLRCSPMKGHSHVYWYRQLPEEGLKFMVYLQKENIIDESGMPKERFSAEFPKEGPSILRIQQVVRGDSAAYFCASSPTENIQYFGAGTRLSVL.

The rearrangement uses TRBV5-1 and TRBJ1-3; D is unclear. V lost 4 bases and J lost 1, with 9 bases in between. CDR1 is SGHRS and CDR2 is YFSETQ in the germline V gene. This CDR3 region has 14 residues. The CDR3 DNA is TGCGCCAGCAGCGAGGGAGGGTCTGGAAACACCATATATTTT. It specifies CASSEGGSGNTIYF.

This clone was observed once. The CDR3 DNA reads TGTGCCAGCAGCCGTACAGGGTTTGCCGGCAATCAGCCCCAGCATTTT. It codes for CASSRTGFAGNQPQHF. The chain is built from TRBV7-8 and TRBJ1-5; a weak D match, TRBD1 (6 bases). The ends were cut back, 5 bases at V and 2 bases at J, with 16 bases in the middle. The CDR3 consists of 16 residues. In germline, CDR1 is SGHVS, CDR2 FQNEAQ.

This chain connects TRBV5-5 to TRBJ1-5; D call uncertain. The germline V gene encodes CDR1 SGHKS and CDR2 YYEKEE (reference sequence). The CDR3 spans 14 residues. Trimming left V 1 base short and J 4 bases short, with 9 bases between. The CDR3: CASSLWQVNQPQHF. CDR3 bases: TGTGCCAGCAGCTTGTGGCAGGTTAATCAGCCCCAGCATTTT.

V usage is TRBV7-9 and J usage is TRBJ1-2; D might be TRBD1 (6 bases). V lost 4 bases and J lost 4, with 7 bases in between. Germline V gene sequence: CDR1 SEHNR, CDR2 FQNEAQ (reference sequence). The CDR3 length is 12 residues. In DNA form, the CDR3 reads TGTGCCAGCAGCTCGGACAGCTATGGCTACACCTTC. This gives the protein CASSSDSYGYTF.

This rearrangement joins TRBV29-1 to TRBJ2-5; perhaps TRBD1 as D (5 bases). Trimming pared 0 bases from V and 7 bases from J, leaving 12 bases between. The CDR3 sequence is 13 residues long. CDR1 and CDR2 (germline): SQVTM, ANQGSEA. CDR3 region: CSVEERSQGTQYF. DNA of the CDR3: TGCAGCGTTGAAGAGCGATCTCAGGGGACCCAGTACTTC.

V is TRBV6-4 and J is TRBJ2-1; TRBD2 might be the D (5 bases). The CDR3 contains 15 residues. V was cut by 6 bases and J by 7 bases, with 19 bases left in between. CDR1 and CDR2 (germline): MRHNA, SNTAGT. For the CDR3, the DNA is TGTGCCAGCAGGCCTAGCCCCCCGATCTTGAATGAGCAGTTCTTC. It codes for CASRPSPPILNEQFF.

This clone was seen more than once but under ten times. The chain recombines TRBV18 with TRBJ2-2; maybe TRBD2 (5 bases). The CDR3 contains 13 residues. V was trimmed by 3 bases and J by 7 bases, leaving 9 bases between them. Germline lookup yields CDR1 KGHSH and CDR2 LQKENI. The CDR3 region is CASSPSGGGELFF. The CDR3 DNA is TGTGCCAGCTCACCCTCTGGAGGCGGGGAGCTGTTTTTT.

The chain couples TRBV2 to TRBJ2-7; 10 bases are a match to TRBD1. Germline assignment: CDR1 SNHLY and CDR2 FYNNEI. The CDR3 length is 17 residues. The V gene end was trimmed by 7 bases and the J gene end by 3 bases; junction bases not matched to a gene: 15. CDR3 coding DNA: TGTGCCAGCAAACGCTTAGACAGGGGGCGGGGGCACTACGAGCAGTACTTC. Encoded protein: CASKRLDRGRGHYEQYF.

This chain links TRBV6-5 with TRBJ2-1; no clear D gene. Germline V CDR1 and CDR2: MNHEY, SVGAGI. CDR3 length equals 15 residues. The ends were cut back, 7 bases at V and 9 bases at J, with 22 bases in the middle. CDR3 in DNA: TGTGCCAGCACCCGGTTGAGCCTCGGGTACTCTGAGCAGTTCTTC. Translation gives CASTRLSLGYSEQFF.

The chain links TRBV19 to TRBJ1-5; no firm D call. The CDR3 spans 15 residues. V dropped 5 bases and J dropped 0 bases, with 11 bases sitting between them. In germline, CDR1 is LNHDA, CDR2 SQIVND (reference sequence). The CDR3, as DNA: TGTGCCAGTAGTTCCCGACGGGTTAGCAATCAGCCCCAGCATTTT. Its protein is CASSSRRVSNQPQHF.

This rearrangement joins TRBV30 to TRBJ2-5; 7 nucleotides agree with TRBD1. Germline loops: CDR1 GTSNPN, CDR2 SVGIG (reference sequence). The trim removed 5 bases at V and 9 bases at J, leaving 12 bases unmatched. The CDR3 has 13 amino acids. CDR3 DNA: TGTGCCTGGGACAGACAGGGCGAGCGGTCCCAGTACTTC. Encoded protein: CAWDRQGERSQYF.

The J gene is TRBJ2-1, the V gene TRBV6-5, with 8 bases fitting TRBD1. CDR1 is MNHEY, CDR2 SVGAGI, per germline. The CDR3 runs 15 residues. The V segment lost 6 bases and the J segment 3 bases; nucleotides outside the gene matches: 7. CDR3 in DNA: TGTGCCAGCAGATCTGACAGGGGTGTCTACAATGAGCAGTTCTTC. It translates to CASRSDRGVYNEQFF.

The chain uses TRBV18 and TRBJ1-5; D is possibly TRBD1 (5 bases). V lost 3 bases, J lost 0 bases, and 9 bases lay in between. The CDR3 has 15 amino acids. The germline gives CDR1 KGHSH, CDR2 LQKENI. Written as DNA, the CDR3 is TGTGCCAGCTCACCCAGCGGGGGTAGCAATCAGCCCCAGCATTTT. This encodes CASSPSGGSNQPQHF.

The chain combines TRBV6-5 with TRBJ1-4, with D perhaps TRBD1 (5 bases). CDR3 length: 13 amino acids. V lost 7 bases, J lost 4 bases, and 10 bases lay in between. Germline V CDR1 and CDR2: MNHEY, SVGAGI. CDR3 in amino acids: CASKSGNNEKLFF. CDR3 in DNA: TGTGCCAGCAAGTCAGGGAATAATGAAAAACTGTTTTTT.